This is a list of T cell receptor beta chains from one sample in a study of patients with pleural tuberculosis. TCRdb redid the calling of the reads with MiXCR, one entry per CDR3 protein. The table includes about 50,000 distinct CDR3 sequences, 7.3% detected once. These receptors all come from a human donor with pleural tuberculosis. Each CDR3 is given with its conserved first and last residue.

J: TRBJ1-3
length: 12
V: TRBV19
CDR3: CASLLDGNTIYF

J: TRBJ2-3
length: 13
V: TRBV11-2
CDR3: CASSFRAGETQYF

J: TRBJ1-5
length: 13
V: TRBV27
CDR3: CASSVSGNQPQHF

J: TRBJ2-7
length: 12
V: TRBV28
CDR3: CASKARAYEQYF

J: TRBJ1-5
length: 16
V: TRBV20-1
CDR3: CSARTPRGSSNQPQHF

J: TRBJ2-5
length: 15
V: TRBV6-2/TRBV6-3
CDR3: CASSFSGTGAETQYF

J: TRBJ2-1
length: 16
V: TRBV20-1
CDR3: CSARGGTSGIGNEQFF

J: TRBJ1-1
length: 14
V: TRBV5-4
CDR3: CASSYGQGPTEAFF

J: TRBJ2-5
length: 12
V: TRBV12-3/TRBV12-4
CDR3: CASSFLGETQYF

J: TRBJ1-6
length: 15
V: TRBV11-1
CDR3: CASSLGRGSNSPLHF

J: TRBJ2-1
length: 17
V: TRBV4-2
CDR3: CASSPPPQRSFYNEQFF

J: TRBJ1-2
length: 11
V: TRBV29-1
CDR3: CSVLDEDGYTF

J: TRBJ1-1
length: 17
V: TRBV5-4
CDR3: CASSLLGASLSNTEAFF

J: TRBJ2-1
length: 15
V: TRBV11-2
CDR3: CASSSQTSRYNEQFF

J: TRBJ1-5
length: 17
V: TRBV11-1
CDR3: CASSSERDTYSNQPQHF

J: TRBJ2-1
length: 14
V: TRBV20-1
CDR3: CSARMGGPYNEQFF

J: TRBJ2-1
length: 16
V: TRBV20-1
CDR3: CSAPHSAGVTYNEQFF

J: TRBJ2-1
length: 15
V: TRBV13
CDR3: CASSIDPSSYNEQFF

J: TRBJ1-5
length: 16
V: TRBV25-1
CDR3: CASIPLGQGMSQPQHF

J: TRBJ2-5
length: 15
V: TRBV28
CDR3: CASTQLLADQETQYF

J: TRBJ2-5
length: 16
V: TRBV2
CDR3: CASSELAGEGEETQYF

J: TRBJ2-1
length: 15
V: TRBV29-1
CDR3: CSVERAGATYNEQFF

J: TRBJ1-2
length: 14
V: TRBV18
CDR3: CASSPEAGNYGYTF

J: TRBJ1-2
length: 13
V: TRBV9
CDR3: CASSVTGFHGYTF

J: TRBJ2-1
length: 15
V: TRBV12-3/TRBV12-4
CDR3: CASSPLAEYYNEQFF

J: TRBJ2-4
length: 16
V: TRBV20-1
CDR3: CSAKPRLGLAKNIQYF

J: TRBJ1-1
length: 17
V: TRBV11-2
CDR3: CASSLEGQGAISTEAFF

J: TRBJ2-1
length: 11
V: TRBV27
CDR3: CASRYFNEQFF

J: TRBJ1-2
length: 13
V: TRBV19
CDR3: CASSIGEGYGYTF

J: TRBJ1-1
length: 14
V: TRBV29-1
CDR3: CSGWGLIENTEAFF

J: TRBJ2-1
length: 14
V: TRBV10-2
CDR3: CASSTSGEINEQFF